This T cell receptor beta chain came from a study of T-cell reconstitution after alpha-beta-depleted transplantation in children. Preparing the TCRbeta library involved the use of unique molecular identifiers. MiXCR was run by TCRdb on the PCR reads, yielding one entry per CDR3 protein. The sample lists 700,000 to 850,000 distinct CDR3 sequences; 16% were seen once. The clonotype comes from a male patient younger than 18 who had a stem cell transplant for acute lymphoblastic leukemia, so the T cells may come from the graft donor. The sequences come from PBMCs, mostly from graft donor cells, collected 360 days after TCRalphabeta/CD19-depleted stem cell transplant.

CDR3 sequence: CASSPTMDGELFF. The CDR3 region has the DNA TGTGCCAGCAGCCCGACAATGGACGGGGAGCTGTTTTTT. This chain uses TRBV3-1 with TRBJ2-2; D call uncertain. Germline V gives CDR1 LGHDT, CDR2 YNNKEL (reference sequence). This CDR3 has 13 amino acids. The V end lost 4 bases, the J end lost 7 bases, and 10 bases lay between the germline ends.